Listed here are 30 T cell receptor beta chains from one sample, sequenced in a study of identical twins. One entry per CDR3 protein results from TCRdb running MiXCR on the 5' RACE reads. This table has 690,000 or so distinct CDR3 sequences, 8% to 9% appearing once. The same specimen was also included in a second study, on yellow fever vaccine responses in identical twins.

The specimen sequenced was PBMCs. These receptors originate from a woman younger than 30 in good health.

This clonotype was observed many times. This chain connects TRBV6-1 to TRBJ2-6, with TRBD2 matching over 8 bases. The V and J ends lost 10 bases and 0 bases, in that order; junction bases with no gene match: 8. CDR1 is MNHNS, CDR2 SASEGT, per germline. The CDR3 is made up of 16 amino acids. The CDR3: CATRGGPRSGANVLTF. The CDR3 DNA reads TGTGCCACTCGGGGGGGACCTCGCTCTGGGGCCAACGTCCTGACTTTC.

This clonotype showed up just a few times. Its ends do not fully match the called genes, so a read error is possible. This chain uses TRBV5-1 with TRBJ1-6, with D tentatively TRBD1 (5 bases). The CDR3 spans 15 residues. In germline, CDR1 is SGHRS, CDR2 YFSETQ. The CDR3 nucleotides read TGCGCCACCGAACCGCGCAGGGAGTTGGATTCACCCCTGCACTTT. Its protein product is CATEPRRELDSPLHF.

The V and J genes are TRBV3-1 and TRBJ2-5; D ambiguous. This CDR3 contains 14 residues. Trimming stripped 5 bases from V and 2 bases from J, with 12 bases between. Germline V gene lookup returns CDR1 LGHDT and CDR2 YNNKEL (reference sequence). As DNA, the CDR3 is TGTGCCAGCAGCTTAAGAGTGGAGCAAGAGACCCAGTACTTC. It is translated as CASSLRVEQETQYF.

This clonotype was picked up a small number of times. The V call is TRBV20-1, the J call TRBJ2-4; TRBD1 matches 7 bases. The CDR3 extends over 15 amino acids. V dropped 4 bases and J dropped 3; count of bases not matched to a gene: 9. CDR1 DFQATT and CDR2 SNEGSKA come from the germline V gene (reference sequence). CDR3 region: CSATPGQPHKNIQYF. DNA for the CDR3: TGCAGTGCTACCCCGGGACAGCCGCACAAAAACATTCAGTACTTC.

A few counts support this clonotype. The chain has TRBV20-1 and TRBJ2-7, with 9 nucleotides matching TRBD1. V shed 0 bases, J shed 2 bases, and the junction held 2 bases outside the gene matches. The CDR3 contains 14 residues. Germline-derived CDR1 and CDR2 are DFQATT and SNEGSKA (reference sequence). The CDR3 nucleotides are TGCAGTGCTAGAGATCGGACAGGGGCCTACGAGCAGTACTTC. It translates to CSARDRTGAYEQYF.

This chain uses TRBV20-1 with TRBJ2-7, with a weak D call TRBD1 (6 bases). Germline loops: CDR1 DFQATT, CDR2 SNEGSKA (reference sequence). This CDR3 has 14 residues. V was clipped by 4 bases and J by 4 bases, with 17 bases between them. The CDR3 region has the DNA TGCAGTGCTAACCCAGGGGCAACGGGGTACGAGCAGTACTTC. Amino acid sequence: CSANPGATGYEQYF.

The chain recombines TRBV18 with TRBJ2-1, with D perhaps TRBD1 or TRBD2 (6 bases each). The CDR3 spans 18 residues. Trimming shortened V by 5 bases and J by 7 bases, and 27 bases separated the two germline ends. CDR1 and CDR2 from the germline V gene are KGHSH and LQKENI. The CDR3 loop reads CASSSINYGGLYPNEQFF. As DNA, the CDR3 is TGTGCCAGCTCATCAATTAACTACGGGGGCTTATACCCTAATGAGCAGTTCTTC.

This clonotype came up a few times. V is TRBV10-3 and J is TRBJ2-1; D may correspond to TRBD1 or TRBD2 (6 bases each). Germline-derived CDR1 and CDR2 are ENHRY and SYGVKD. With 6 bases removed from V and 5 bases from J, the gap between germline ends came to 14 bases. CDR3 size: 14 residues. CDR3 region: CAIRAPGANNEQFF. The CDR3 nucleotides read TGTGCCATCAGAGCACCGGGGGCCAACAATGAGCAGTTCTTC.

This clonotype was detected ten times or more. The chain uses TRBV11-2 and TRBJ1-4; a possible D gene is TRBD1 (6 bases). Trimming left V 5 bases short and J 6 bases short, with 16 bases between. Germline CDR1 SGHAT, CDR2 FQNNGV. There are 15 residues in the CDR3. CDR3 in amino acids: CASSISGWGHEKLFF. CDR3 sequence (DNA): TGTGCCAGCAGCATATCAGGATGGGGGCATGAAAAACTGTTTTTT.

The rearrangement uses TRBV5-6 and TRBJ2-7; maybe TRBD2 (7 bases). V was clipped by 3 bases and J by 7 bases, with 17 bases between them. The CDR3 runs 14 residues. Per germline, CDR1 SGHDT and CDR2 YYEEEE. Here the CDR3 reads CASSWGGSLVEQYF. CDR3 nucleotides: TGTGCCAGCAGCTGGGGGGGCAGCCTGGTGGAGCAGTACTTC.

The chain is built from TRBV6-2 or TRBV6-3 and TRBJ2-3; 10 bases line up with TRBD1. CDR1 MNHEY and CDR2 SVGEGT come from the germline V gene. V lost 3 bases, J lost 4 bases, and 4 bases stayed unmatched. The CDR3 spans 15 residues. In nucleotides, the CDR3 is TGTGCCAGCAGTTATGGGACAGGGGTTGCAGATACGCAGTATTTT. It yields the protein CASSYGTGVADTQYF.

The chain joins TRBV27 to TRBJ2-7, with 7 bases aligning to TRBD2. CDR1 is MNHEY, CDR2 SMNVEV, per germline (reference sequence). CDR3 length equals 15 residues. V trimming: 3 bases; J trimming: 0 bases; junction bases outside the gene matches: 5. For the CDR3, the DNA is TGTGCCAGCAGTTTCACCGGGACTACCTCCTACGAGCAGTACTTC. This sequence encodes CASSFTGTTSYEQYF.

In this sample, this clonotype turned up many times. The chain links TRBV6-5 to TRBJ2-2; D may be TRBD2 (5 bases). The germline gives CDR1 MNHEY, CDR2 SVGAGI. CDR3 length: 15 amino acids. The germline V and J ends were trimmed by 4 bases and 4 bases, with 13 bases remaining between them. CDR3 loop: CASSSPPGVTGELFF. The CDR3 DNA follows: TGTGCCAGCAGTTCCCCGCCCGGGGTCACCGGGGAGCTGTTTTTT.

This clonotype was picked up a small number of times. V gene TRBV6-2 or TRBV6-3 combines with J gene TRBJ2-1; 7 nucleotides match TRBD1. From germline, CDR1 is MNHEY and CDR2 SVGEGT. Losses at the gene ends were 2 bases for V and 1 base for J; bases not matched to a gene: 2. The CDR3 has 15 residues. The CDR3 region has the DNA TGTGCCAGCAGTTACACCAGGGGGTCCTACAATGAGCAGTTCTTC. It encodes CASSYTRGSYNEQFF.

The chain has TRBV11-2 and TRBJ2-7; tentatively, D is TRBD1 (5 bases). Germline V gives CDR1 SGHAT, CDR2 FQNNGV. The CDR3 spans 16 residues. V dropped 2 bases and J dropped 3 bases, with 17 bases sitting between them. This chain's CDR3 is CASSLRYRQTFYEQYF. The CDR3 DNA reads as TGTGCCAGCAGCTTAAGGTATCGACAGACTTTCTACGAGCAGTACTTC.

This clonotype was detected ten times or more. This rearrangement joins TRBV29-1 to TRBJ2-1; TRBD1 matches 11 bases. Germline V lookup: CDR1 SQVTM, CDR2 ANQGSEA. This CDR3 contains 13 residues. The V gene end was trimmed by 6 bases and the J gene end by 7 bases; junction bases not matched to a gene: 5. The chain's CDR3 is CSVAGTGGNEQFF. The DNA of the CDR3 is TGCAGCGTGGCCGGGACAGGGGGAAATGAGCAGTTCTTC.

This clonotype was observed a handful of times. In DNA, the CDR3 is TGTGCCAGCAGTTTGCAGGGCCAGAAGGGCTACACCTTC. Amino acid sequence: CASSLQGQKGYTF. The chain carries TRBV27 and TRBJ1-2; maybe TRBD1 (5 bases). CDR1 is MNHEY and CDR2 is SMNVEV in the germline V gene (reference sequence). This CDR3 region has 13 residues. Trimming took 3 bases from V and 8 from J, leaving 13 bases between them.

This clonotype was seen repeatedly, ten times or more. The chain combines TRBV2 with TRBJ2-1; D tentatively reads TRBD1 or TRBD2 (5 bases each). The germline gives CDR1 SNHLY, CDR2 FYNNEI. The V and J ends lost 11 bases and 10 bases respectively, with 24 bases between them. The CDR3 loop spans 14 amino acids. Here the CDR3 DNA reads TGTGCCTCCGGGTCCGGAATCGGTTGGGGGGAGCAGTTCTTC. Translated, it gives CASGSGIGWGEQFF.

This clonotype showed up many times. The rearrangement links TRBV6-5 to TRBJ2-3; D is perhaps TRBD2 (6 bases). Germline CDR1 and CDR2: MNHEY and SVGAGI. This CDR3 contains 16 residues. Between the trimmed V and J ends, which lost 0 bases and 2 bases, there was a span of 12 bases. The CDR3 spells CASSYSPRGLTDTQYF. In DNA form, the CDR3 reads TGTGCCAGCAGTTACTCCCCGAGGGGACTCACAGATACGCAGTATTTT.

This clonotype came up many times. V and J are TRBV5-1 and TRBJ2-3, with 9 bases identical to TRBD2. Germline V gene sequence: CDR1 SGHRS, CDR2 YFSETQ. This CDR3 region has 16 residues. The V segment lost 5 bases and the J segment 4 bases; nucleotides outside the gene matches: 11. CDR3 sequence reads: CASRPAGGQSADTQYF. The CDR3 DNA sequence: TGCGCCAGCAGACCGGCGGGGGGGCAGTCAGCAGATACGCAGTATTTT.

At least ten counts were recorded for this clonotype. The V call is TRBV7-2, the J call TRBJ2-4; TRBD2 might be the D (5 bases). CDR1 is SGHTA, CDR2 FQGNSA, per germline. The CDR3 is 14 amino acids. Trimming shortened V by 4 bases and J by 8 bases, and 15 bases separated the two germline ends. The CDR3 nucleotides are TGTGCCAGCAGCTCCGGACTGGATAGGGACATTCAGTACTTC. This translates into CASSSGLDRDIQYF.

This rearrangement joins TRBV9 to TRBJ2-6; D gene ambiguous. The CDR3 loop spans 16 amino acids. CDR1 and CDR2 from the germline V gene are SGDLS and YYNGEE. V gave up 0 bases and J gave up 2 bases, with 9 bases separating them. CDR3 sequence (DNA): TGTGCCAGCAGCGTAGGTGTCCGGGCTGGGGCCAACGTCCTGACTTTC. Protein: CASSVGVRAGANVLTF.

Written as DNA, the CDR3 is TGTGCCAGCGGACTTGGAGTGAACACTGAAGCTTTCTTT. Translation: CASGLGVNTEAFF. The chain employs TRBV28 and TRBJ1-1; no reliable D call. CDR1 is MDHEN and CDR2 is SYDVKM in the germline V gene. The CDR3 is 13 residues long. With 8 bases removed from V and 0 bases from J, the gap between germline ends came to 10 bases.

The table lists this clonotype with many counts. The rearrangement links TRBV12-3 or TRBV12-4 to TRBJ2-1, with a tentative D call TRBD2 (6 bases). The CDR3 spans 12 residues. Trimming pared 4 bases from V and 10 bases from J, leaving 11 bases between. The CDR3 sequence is CASSSASAEQFF. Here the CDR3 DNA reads TGTGCCAGCAGTTCCGCTAGCGCGGAGCAGTTCTTC.

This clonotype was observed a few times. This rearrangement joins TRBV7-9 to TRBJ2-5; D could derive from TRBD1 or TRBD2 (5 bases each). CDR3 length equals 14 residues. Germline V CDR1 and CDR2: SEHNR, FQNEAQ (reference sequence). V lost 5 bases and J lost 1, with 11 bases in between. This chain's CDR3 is CASSQWGTQETQYF. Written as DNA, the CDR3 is TGTGCCAGCAGCCAGTGGGGGACCCAAGAGACCCAGTACTTC.

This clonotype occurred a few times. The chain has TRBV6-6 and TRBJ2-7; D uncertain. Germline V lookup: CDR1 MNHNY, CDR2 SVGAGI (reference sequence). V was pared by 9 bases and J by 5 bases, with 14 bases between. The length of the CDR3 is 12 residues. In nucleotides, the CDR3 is TGTGCCAGTTCCAAAGGGTTAAACGAGCAGTACTTC. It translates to CASSKGLNEQYF.

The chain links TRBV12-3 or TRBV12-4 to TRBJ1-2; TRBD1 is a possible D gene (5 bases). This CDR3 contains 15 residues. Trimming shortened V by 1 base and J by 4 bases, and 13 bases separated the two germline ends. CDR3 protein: CASSLVGTSAYGYTF. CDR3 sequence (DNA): TGTGCCAGCAGTTTAGTTGGGACGTCGGCCTATGGCTACACCTTC.

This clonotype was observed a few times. Here the CDR3 reads CASSLGVGSPLHF. For the CDR3, the DNA is TGTGCCAGCAGCTTGGGAGTCGGATCACCCCTCCACTTT. The V gene is TRBV5-6, the J gene TRBJ1-6; D not certain. V was trimmed by 0 bases and J by 10 bases, leaving 8 bases between them. In germline, CDR1 is SGHDT, CDR2 YYEEEE. The CDR3 contains 13 residues.

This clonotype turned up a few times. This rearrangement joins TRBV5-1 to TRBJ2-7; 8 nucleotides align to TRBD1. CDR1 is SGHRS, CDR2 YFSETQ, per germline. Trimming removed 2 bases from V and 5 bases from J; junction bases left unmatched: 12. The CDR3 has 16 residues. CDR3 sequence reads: CASSLYTGQDTNEQYF. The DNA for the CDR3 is TGCGCCAGCAGCTTATATACGGGACAGGACACTAACGAGCAGTACTTC.

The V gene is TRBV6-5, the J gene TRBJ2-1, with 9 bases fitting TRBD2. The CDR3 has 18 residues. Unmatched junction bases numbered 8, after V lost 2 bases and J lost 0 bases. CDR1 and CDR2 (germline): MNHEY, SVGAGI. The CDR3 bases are TGTGCCAGCAGTTACGACCTAGCGGGGCCTAGCTCCTACAATGAGCAGTTCTTC. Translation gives CASSYDLAGPSSYNEQFF.